This T cell receptor (beta chain) came from a study of blood T cell repertoires in COVID-19. Background on the study: T cells, B-cell-depleted T cells, or PBMCs supplied cDNA or gDNA.

The germline V gene has CDR1 MNHEY and CDR2 SMNVEV (reference sequence). V lost 3 bases to trimming and J lost 3 bases, with 18 bases between them. CDR3 length: 17 amino acids. Only in-frame clones appear in the TCRdb table, and some are missing; sequencing was by immunoSEQ multiplex PCR. The sample carries about 180,000 clones, around 86% recorded once. The specimen sequenced was peripheral blood. V gene TRBV27 combines with J gene TRBJ1-3, with TRBD1 as a possible D gene (6 bases). This TCR came from a woman aged 30 to 39 with active or convalescent COVID-19. CDR3 DNA sequence: TGTGCCAGCAGTTTTCGGACAGAATCTGAAATTGGAAACACCATATATTTT. Residues: CASSFRTESEIGNTIYF.